Below, 26 T cell receptor beta chains from the same sample are listed, as sequenced in a study of CXCR3-negative and CXCR3-positive naive CD8 T cells. The libraries of TRB cDNA were constructed through 5' RACE using UMI labels. TCRdb re-called the 5' RACE reads and gives one entry per CDR3 protein, without DNA. This sample's table reports about 90,000 distinct CDR3 sequences. The sequenced sample consisted of naive CXCR3- CD8+ T cells from blood. As to subset: CD45RO-CCR7+CD27+CD95- naive CD8+ T cells lacking CXCR3 (TNR3-). All receptors come from a human donor in good health. Some clones in this sample may be carry-over from other donors' samples.

This chain connects TRBV12-3 or TRBV12-4 to TRBJ2-1; TCRdb picks TRBD2, but there is no DNA to check that call. This CDR3 has 15 residues. The CDR3 protein is CASSLALLREWEQFF.

The chain has TRBV27 and TRBJ2-7; the D call from TCRdb, TRBD2, cannot be confirmed without DNA. CDR1 and CDR2 from the germline V gene are MNHEY and SMNVEV (reference sequence). The CDR3 is 14 residues long. The CDR3: CASSQPSLQHEQYF.

This chain joins TRBV12-3 or TRBV12-4 and TRBJ2-7. The CDR3 covers 13 residues. CDR3: CASSFAETYEQYF.

The rearrangement joins TRBV3-1 to TRBJ2-2; absent DNA, TCRdb's TRBD2 call cannot be checked. CDR1 is LGHDT, CDR2 YNNKEL, per germline (reference sequence). CDR3 length equals 15 residues. This chain's CDR3 is CASRGTSGVPGELFF.

V gene TRBV21-1 combines with J gene TRBJ2-7; lacking DNA, the TRBD1 call made by TCRdb goes unchecked. TRBV21-1 counts as a pseudogene. The CDR3 loop spans 14 amino acids. CDR3 residues: CASSTRTGGYEQYF.

CDR3: CSVISGQGAYEQYF. The chain has TRBV29-1 and TRBJ2-7; the D call of TRBD1 rests on TCRdb alone, since no DNA is present to check it. This CDR3 is built from 14 residues. CDR1 is SQVTM, CDR2 ANQGSEA, per germline.

The chain couples TRBV29-1 to TRBJ1-2; checking the TCRdb D call of TRBD1 is not possible without DNA. The CDR3 is made up of 14 amino acids. Germline loops: CDR1 SQVTM, CDR2 ANQGSEA. The CDR3 reads CSVEENRESRSYTF.

The chain couples TRBV29-1 to TRBJ1-2. The CDR3 length is 13 residues. Germline-derived CDR1 and CDR2 are SQVTM and ANQGSEA. The CDR3 spells CSVELGNNYGYTF.

V and J are TRBV29-1 and TRBJ2-1; TCRdb's D gene call, TRBD1, goes unchecked for lack of DNA. The CDR3 loop spans 19 amino acids. The germline gives CDR1 SQVTM, CDR2 ANQGSEA. The CDR3 loop is CSVEDPETYRDPRTNEQFF.

This chain connects TRBV21-1 to TRBJ2-7; TCRdb's D call of TRBD2 is untestable without DNA. TRBV21-1 is termed a pseudogene. This CDR3 has 15 residues. CDR3 region: CASRGGTLVTYEQYF.

The chain couples TRBV28 to TRBJ2-3; lacking DNA, the TRBD2 call made by TCRdb goes unchecked. There are 13 residues in the CDR3. Germline CDR1 reads MDHEN; CDR2 reads SYDVKM. CDR3 residues: CASNEGRSDTQYF.

This chain joins TRBV19 and TRBJ2-7. Germline V gene lookup returns CDR1 LNHDA and CDR2 SQIVND (reference sequence). CDR3 length: 13 residues. The CDR3: CASSPEAYYEQYF.

V gene TRBV7-9 combines with J gene TRBJ2-7; without DNA, the TCRdb call of TRBD1 cannot be checked. The CDR3 spans 15 residues. Germline lookup yields CDR1 SEHNR and CDR2 FQNEAQ (reference sequence). This CDR3 reads CASSLGGAIRHEQYF.

J is TRBJ2-5 and V is TRBV6-5; TCRdb returns TRBD1, unconfirmable since there is no DNA. This CDR3 comprises 14 residues. In germline, CDR1 is MNHEY, CDR2 SVGAGI. The CDR3 sequence: CASSYSTGRETQYF.

CDR3 loop: CAISDKGDFYQPQHF. V usage is TRBV10-3 and J usage is TRBJ1-5; TCRdb's D call of TRBD1 is untestable without DNA. Per germline, CDR1 ENHRY and CDR2 SYGVKD. The CDR3 totals 15 residues.

This sequence joins TRBV29-1 and TRBJ1-1; no DNA is available, so the TRBD1 call from TCRdb remains unchecked. Germline CDR1 and CDR2: SQVTM and ANQGSEA. The CDR3 totals 12 residues. CDR3 loop: CSVDRGGTEAFF.

CDR3 region: CSVEEEWDNEQFF. The rearrangement joins TRBV29-1 to TRBJ2-1. Germline lookup yields CDR1 SQVTM and CDR2 ANQGSEA. The CDR3 totals 13 residues.

V is TRBV29-1 and J is TRBJ1-2; lacking DNA, the TRBD1 call made by TCRdb goes unchecked. The CDR3 runs to 11 residues. From germline, CDR1 is SQVTM and CDR2 ANQGSEA. This CDR3 is CSVPDRGSATF.

The CDR3 region is CASTGRDRGLSGANVLTF. This chain links TRBV4-2 with TRBJ2-6; TCRdb's D gene call, TRBD1, goes unchecked for lack of DNA. The CDR3 covers 18 residues. Germline assignment: CDR1 LGHNA and CDR2 YNFKEQ.

The rearrangement joins TRBV29-1 to TRBJ2-1. Germline V gene sequence: CDR1 SQVTM, CDR2 ANQGSEA. CDR3 length equals 13 residues. The CDR3 spells CSVVRMLNNEQFF.

The chain links TRBV27 to TRBJ2-1; TCRdb picks TRBD2, but there is no DNA to check that call. Germline-derived CDR1 and CDR2 are MNHEY and SMNVEV (reference sequence). This CDR3 has 16 amino acids. The CDR3 sequence is CASSFPGTSSVDEQFF.

J is TRBJ2-7 and V is TRBV5-1; the D gene TCRdb calls, TRBD1, cannot be checked with no DNA. Germline V lookup: CDR1 SGHRS, CDR2 YFSETQ. This CDR3 has 14 amino acids. CDR3 amino acids: CASSLEGGTYEQYF.

The genes are TRBV5-1 and TRBJ2-5; no DNA is available, so the TRBD1 call from TCRdb remains unchecked. The CDR3 runs to 18 residues. Germline V gene sequence: CDR1 SGHRS, CDR2 YFSETQ. Here the CDR3 reads CASSLLNGPIEGEETQYF.

The V gene is TRBV5-1, the J gene TRBJ2-1; TCRdb outputs TRBD2, but without DNA this stays unchecked. Germline-derived CDR1 and CDR2 are SGHRS and YFSETQ. This CDR3 spans 14 amino acids. The CDR3 sequence is CASSGSGAYNEQFF.

This chain links TRBV3-1 with TRBJ2-5; TCRdb indicates TRBD2, and absent DNA this call remains unverified. The CDR3 consists of 16 residues. The germline V gene encodes CDR1 LGHDT and CDR2 YNNKEL (reference sequence). The CDR3 region is CASRPNSGSYQETQYF.

This chain connects TRBV6-5 to TRBJ1-2; as DNA is missing, the TRBD1 call by TCRdb cannot be tested. This CDR3 contains 15 residues. In germline, CDR1 is MNHEY, CDR2 SVGAGI. The CDR3 sequence is CASSFGAADTYGYTF.